This T cell receptor beta chain was captured in a study of cytomegalovirus exposure and HLA in healthy donors. Study-wide findings and caveats: TCR beta sequences numbering more than 15,000 were associated with HLA alleles at 0.05 false discovery rate in a later analysis. Excluded: some indistinguishable V segments such as TRBV6-2 and TRBV6-3. While the bulk of TCR sequences proved rare, some public TCRs turned up in many donors.

In the PCR, 60 Vbeta and 13 Jbeta primers were used. Repertoires were generated with immunoSEQ multiplex PCR, while TCRdb's copy carries only in-frame clones and drops some. Of 110,000 to 150,000 clones in the sample, around 85% were seen once. Concerning this clone itself: No antigen is known for it.

Germline V CDR1 and CDR2: SEHNR, FQNEAQ (reference sequence). With 3 bases removed from V and 4 bases from J, the gap between germline ends came to 21 bases. CDR3 length equals 17 residues. Donors in the study were healthy people who gave bone marrow. The clonotype was recovered from a female donor in good health and CMV-seronegative. The chain joins TRBV7-9 to TRBJ1-1, with D maybe TRBD1 (6 bases). Sample: PBMCs. The DNA for the CDR3 is TGTGCCAGCAGCTTGGGGGGGCTTAGTAAGGGGAGCACTGAAGCTTTCTTT. Translation: CASSLGGLSKGSTEAFF.